The T cell receptor beta chain under discussion was sequenced for a study of blood T cell repertoires in COVID-19. As for the study in general: The study drew acute and convalescent COVID-19 samples from the United States, Italy and Spain.

This clone was counted only a few times. Germline CDR1 reads KGHSH; CDR2 reads LQKENI. Trimming took 0 bases from V and 6 from J; bases not matched to a gene: 8. CDR3 length: 16 residues. Authors' analysis steps: The authors estimated nucleated cell counts from reference gene primer amplification. Measured with immunoSEQ multiplex PCR; TCRdb has only the in-frame clones, and not every one. The V and J calls and clone size were taken over from that table, and D and trimming were inferred from the DNA. The sample yields more than 20,000 clones, around 69% seen once. The receptor was isolated from a human donor in a cohort sampled during active or convalescent COVID-19. Specimen: peripheral blood. The chain has TRBV18 and TRBJ2-3, with 8 nucleotides matching TRBD2. The CDR3 DNA reads as TGTGCCAGCTCACCACCCCTCGGCGGGGGGCCCGATACGCAGTATTTT. Residues: CASSPPLGGGPDTQYF.